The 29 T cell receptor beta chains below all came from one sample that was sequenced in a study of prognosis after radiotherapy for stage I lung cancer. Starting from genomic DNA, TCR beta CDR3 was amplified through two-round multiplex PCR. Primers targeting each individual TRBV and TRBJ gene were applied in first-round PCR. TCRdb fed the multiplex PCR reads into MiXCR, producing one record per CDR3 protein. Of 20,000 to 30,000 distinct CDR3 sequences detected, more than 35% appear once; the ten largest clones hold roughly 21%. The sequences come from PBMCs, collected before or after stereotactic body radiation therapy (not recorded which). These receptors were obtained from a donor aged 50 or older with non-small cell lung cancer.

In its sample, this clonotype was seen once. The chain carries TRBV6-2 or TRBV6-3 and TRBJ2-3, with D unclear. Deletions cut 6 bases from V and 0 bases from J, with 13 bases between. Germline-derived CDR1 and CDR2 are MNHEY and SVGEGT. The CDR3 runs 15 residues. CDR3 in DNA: TGTGCCAGCAGACATCGAGTCGTAAGCACAGATACGCAGTATTTT. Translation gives CASRHRVVSTDTQYF.

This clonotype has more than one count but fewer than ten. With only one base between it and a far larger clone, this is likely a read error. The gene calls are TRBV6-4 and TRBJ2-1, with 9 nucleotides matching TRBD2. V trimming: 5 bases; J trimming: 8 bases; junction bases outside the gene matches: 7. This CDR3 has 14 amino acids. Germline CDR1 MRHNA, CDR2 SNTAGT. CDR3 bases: TGTGCCAGCAGTTACGTAGCGGGAGATGATGAGCAGTTCTTC. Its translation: CASSYVAGDDEQFF.

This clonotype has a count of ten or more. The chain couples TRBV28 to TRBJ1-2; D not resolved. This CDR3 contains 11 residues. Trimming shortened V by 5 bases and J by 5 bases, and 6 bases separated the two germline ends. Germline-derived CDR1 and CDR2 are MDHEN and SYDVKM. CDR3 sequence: CASSHGYGYTF. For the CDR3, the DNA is TGTGCCAGCAGTCATGGTTATGGCTACACCTTC.

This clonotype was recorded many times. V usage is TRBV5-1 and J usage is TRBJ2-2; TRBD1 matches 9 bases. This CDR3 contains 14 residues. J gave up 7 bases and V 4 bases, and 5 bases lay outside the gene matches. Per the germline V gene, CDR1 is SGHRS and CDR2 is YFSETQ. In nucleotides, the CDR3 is TGCGCCAGCAGCCTACAGGGGGCAGTCGGGGAGCTGTTTTTT. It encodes CASSLQGAVGELFF.

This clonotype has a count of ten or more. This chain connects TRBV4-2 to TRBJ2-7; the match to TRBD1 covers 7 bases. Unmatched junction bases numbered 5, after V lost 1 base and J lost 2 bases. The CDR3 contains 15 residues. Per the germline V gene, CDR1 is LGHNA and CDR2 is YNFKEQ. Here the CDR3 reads CASSQGFTGAYEQYF. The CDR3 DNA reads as TGTGCCAGCAGCCAAGGTTTTACAGGGGCCTACGAGCAGTACTTC.

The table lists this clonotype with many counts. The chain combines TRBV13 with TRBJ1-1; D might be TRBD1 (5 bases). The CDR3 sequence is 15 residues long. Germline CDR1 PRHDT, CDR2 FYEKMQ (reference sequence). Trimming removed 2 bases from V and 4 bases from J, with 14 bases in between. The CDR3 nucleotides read TGTGCCAGCAGCTTATACCAACAGGAGGGCACTGAAGCTTTCTTT. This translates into CASSLYQQEGTEAFF.

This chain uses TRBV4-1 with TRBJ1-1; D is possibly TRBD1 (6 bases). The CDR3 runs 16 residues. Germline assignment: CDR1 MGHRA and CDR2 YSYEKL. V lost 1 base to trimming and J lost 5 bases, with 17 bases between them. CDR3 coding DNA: TGCGCCAGCAGCCAAGTCGGGGGGGGGGGCTGGACTGAAGCTTTCTTT. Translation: CASSQVGGGGWTEAFF.

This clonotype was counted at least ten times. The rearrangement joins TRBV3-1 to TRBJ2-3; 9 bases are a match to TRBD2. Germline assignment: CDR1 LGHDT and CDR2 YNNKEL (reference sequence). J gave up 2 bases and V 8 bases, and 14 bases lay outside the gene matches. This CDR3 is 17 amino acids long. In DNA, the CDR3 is TGTGCCAGCGGCCGGGGTAGCGGGAGTTTTTACACAGATACGCAGTATTTT. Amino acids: CASGRGSGSFYTDTQYF.

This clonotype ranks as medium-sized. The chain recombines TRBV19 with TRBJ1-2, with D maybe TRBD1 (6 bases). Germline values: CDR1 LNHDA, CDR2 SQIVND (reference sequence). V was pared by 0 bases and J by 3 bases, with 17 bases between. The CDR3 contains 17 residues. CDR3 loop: CASSIDVLNREHYGYTF. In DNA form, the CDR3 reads TGTGCCAGTAGTATAGATGTCCTGAACAGGGAACACTATGGCTACACCTTC.

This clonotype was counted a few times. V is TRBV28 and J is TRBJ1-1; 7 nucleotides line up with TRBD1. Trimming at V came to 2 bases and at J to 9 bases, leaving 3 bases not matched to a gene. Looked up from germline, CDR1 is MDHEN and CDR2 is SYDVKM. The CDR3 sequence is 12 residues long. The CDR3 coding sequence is TGTGCCAGCAGTTTACCGACAGGGCAAGCTTTCTTT. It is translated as CASSLPTGQAFF.

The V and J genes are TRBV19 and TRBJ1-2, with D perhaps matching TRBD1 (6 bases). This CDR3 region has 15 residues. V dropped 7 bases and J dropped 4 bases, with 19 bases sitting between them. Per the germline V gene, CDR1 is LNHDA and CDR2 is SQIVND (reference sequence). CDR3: CASKWGTDSFYGYTF. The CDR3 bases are TGTGCCAGTAAATGGGGGACGGACAGTTTCTATGGCTACACCTTC.

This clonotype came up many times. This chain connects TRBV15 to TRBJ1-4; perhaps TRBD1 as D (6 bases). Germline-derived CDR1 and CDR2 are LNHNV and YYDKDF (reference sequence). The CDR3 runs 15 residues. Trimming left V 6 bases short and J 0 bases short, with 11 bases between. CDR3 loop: CATSFRGATNEKLFF. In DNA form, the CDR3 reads TGTGCCACCAGTTTTAGGGGGGCAACTAATGAAAAACTGTTTTTT.

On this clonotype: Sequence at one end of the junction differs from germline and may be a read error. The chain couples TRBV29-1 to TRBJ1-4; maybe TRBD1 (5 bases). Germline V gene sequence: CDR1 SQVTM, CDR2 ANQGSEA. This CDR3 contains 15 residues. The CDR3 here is CSVGGTASTNEKLFF. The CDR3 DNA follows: TGTAGCGTTGGGGGGACGGCCTCAACTAATGAAAAACTGTTTTTT.

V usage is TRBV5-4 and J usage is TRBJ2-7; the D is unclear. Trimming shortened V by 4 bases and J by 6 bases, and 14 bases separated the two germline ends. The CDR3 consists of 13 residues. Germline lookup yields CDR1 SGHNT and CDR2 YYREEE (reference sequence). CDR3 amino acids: CASSQGWSVEQYF. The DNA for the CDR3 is TGTGCCAGCAGCCAAGGTTGGAGTGTCGAGCAGTACTTC.

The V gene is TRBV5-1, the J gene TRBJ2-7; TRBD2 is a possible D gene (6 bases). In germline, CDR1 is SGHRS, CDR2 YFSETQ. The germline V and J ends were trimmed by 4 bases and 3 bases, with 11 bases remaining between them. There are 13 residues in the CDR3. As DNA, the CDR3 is TGCGCCAGCAGCCGCGGGGACTTCTACGAGCAGTACTTC. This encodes CASSRGDFYEQYF.

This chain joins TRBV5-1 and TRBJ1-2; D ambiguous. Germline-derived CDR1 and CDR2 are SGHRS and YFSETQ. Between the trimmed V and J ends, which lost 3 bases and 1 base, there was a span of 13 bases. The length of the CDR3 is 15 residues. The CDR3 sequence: CASSSPSTGNYGYTF. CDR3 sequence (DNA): TGCGCCAGCAGCTCGCCTAGCACGGGTAACTATGGCTACACCTTC.

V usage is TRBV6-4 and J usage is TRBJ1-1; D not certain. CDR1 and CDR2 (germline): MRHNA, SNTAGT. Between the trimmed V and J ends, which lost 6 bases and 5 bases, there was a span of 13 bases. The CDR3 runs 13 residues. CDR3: CASSLSMQTEAFF. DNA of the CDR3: TGTGCCAGCAGCCTGTCAATGCAGACTGAAGCTTTCTTT.

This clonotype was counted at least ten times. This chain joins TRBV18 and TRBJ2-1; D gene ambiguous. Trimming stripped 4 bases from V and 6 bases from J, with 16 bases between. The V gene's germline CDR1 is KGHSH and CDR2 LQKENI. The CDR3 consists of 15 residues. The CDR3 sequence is CASSRSGSTLNEQFF. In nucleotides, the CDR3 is TGTGCCAGCTCACGGTCCGGGTCCACCCTCAATGAGCAGTTCTTC.

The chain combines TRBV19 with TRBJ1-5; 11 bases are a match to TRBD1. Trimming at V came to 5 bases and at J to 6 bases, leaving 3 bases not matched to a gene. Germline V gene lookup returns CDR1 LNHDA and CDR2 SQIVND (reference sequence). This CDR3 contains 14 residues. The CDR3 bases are TGTGCCAGTAGTTCGGGACAGGGGGGTCAGCCCCAGCATTTT. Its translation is CASSSGQGGQPQHF.

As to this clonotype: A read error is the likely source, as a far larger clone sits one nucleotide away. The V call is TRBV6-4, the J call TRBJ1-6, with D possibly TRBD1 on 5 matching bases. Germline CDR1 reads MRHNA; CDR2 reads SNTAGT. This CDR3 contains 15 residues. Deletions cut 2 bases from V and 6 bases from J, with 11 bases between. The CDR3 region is CASSDQGCGNSPLHF. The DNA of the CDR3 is TGTGCCAGCAGTGACCAGGGATGTGGTAATTCACCCCTCCACTTT.

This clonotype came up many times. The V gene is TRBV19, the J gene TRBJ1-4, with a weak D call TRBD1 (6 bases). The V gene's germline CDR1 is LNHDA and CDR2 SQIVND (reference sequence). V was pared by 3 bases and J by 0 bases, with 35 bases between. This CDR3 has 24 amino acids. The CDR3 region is CASSIRRSRQEFMRLGATNEKLFF. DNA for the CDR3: TGTGCCAGTAGTATTAGGAGGTCGAGACAGGAGTTTATGAGGTTAGGCGCAACTAATGAAAAACTGTTTTTT. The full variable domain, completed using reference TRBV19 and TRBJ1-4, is DGGITQSPKYLFRKEGQNVTLSCEQNLNHDAMYWYRQDPGQGLRLIYYSQIVNDFQKGDIAEGYSVSREKKESFPLTVTSAQKNPTAFYLCASSIRRSRQEFMRLGATNEKLFFGSGTQLSVL.

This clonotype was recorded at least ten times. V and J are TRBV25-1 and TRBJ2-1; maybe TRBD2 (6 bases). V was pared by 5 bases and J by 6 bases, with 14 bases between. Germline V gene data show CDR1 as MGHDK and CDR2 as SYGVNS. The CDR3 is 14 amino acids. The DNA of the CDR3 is TGTGCCAGCAGTACGCCGTGGGGGGTCAATGAGCAGTTCTTC. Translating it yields CASSTPWGVNEQFF. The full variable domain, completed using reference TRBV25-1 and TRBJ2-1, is EADIYQTPRYLVIGTGKKITLECSQTMGHDKMYWYQQDPGMELHLIHYSYGVNSTEKGDLSSESTVSRIRTEHFPLTLESARPSHTSQYLCASSTPWGVNEQFFGPGTRLTVL.

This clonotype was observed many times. The CDR3 reads CASSQVPKVRQPQHF. The CDR3 nucleotides read TGCGCCAGCAGCCAAGTCCCTAAGGTCCGTCAGCCCCAGCATTTT. V usage is TRBV4-1 and J usage is TRBJ1-5; no reliable D call. Germline CDR1 is MGHRA and CDR2 is YSYEKL. V shed 1 base and J shed 6 bases, with 13 bases lying between them. This CDR3 spans 15 amino acids.

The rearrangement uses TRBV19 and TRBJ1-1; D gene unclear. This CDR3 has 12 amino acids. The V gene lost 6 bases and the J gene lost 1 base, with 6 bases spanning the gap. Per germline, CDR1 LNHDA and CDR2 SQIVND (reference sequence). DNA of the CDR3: TGTGCCAGTAGAATTGGGAACACTGAAGCTTTCTTT. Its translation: CASRIGNTEAFF.

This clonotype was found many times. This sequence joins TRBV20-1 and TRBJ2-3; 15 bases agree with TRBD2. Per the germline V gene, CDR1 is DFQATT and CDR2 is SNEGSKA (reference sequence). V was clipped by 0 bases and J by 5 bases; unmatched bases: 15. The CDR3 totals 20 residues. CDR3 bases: TGCAGTGCTAGAGATCAAAGTTCCTGGGGACTAGCGGGAGGAAGAGATACGCAGTATTTT. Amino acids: CSARDQSSWGLAGGRDTQYF.

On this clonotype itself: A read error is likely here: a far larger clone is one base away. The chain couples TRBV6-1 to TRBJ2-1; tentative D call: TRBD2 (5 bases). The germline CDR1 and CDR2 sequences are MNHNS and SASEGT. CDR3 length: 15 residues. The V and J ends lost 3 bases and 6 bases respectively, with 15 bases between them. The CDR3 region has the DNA TGTGCCAGCAGTGACTCCCACGGTGGGAGCAATGAGCAGTTCTTC. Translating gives CASSDSHGGSNEQFF.

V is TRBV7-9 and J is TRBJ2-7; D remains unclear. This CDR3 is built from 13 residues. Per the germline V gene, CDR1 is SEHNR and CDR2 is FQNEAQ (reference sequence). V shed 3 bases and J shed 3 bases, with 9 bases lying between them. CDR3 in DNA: TGTGCCAGCAGCTTTGGAAGCTACTACGAGCAGTACTTC. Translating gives CASSFGSYYEQYF.

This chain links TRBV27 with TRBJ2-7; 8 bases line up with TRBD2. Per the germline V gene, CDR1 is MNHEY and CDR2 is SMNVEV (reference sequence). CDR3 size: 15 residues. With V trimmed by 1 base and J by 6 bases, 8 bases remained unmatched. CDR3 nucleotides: TGTGCCAGCAGTTTATACGGCGGGAGGATAGGCGAGCAGTACTTC. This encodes CASSLYGGRIGEQYF.

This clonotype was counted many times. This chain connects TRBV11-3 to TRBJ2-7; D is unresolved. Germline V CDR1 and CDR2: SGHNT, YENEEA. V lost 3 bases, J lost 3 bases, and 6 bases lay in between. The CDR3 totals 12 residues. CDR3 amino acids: CASSLDGYEQYF. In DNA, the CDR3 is TGTGCCAGCAGCTTGGACGGCTACGAGCAGTACTTC.